A single sample is the source of the 21 T cell receptor beta chains below, sequenced in a study of beta chain features in type 1 diabetes (dated by TCRdb to the late 2010s). Library preparation used the immunoSEQ multiplex PCR assay. The High Capacity cDNA Reverse Transcription Kit was used to reverse transcribe all of the isolated RNA, meaning that expressed TCRB transcripts were what got sequenced. TCRdb limited this immuneACCESS table to in-frame rearrangements with V and J called. A share of clones is missing; checked studies link under half to unresolved V genes, and the rest is unexplained. This sample gives 850,000 to 900,000 clones in total; 15% to 20% of them show up just once. Clones ranked in the top ten supply 0.02% to 0.025% of the sample. The sample comprised naive CD4+ T cells from blood. Explained via the paper, the cell subset or site label denotes: true naive CD4+ T cells. The receptors come from a young woman in good health.

This rearrangement joins TRBV9 to TRBJ2-7; D ambiguous. There are 14 residues in the CDR3. V gave up 2 bases and J gave up 2 bases, with 11 bases separating them. The germline CDR1 and CDR2 sequences are SGDLS and YYNGEE. Here the CDR3 reads CASSVGPNAYEQYF. The CDR3 region has the DNA TGTGCCAGCAGCGTCGGGCCGAACGCCTACGAGCAGTACTTC.

This clone has just a few counts. V and J are TRBV18 and TRBJ2-3; D gene ambiguous. Trimming took off 1 base at V and 7 bases at J, with 6 bases between the two ends. The CDR3 is 12 amino acids. In germline, CDR1 is KGHSH, CDR2 LQKENI. As DNA, the CDR3 is TGTGCCAGCTCACCACAGGCCAATACGCAGTATTTT. Translation: CASSPQANTQYF.

This clone was observed a handful of times. CDR3 nucleotide sequence: TGTGCCAGCTCACCCCTCCTGGGCAATCATGAGCAGTTCTTC. It translates to CASSPLLGNHEQFF. V usage is TRBV18 and J usage is TRBJ2-1, with D unclear. The CDR3 consists of 14 residues. Germline CDR1 reads KGHSH; CDR2 reads LQKENI. The ends were cut back, 3 bases at V and 8 bases at J, with 14 bases in the middle.

This clone was counted between two and nine times. This sequence joins TRBV6-5 and TRBJ2-1, with 10 bases that match TRBD1. In germline, CDR1 is MNHEY, CDR2 SVGAGI. Trimming at V came to 7 bases and at J to 6 bases, leaving 9 bases not matched to a gene. CDR3 size: 15 residues. The CDR3 DNA reads TGTGCCAGCACCGGAAGACAGGGGGCCCGCAATGAGCAGTTCTTC. Amino acids: CASTGRQGARNEQFF.

The chain couples TRBV28 to TRBJ2-5; D remains unclear. From germline, CDR1 is MDHEN and CDR2 SYDVKM. The CDR3 totals 11 residues. Trimming cost V 3 bases and J 4 bases, with 3 bases left between them. The DNA for the CDR3 is TGTGCCAGCAGTTTCGTAGAGACCCAGTACTTC. It codes for CASSFVETQYF.

In this sample, this clone turned up a few times. The rearrangement uses TRBV28 and TRBJ2-5; D uncertain. This CDR3 comprises 11 residues. Per the germline V gene, CDR1 is MDHEN and CDR2 is SYDVKM. Trimming left V 1 base short and J 12 bases short, with 9 bases between. The CDR3 DNA reads as TGTGCCAGCAGTTTATTAGGCTCCAAGTACTTC. Translated: CASSLLGSKYF.

The chain has TRBV28 and TRBJ2-1; 7 positions agree with TRBD1. CDR1 and CDR2 from the germline V gene are MDHEN and SYDVKM. Germline trimming cut 2 bases from V and 0 bases from J; bases unmatched to any gene: 10. This CDR3 has 18 amino acids. This chain's CDR3 is CASSLRYRTGRSYNEQFF. The CDR3 coding sequence is TGTGCCAGCAGTTTACGCTATCGGACAGGACGCTCCTACAATGAGCAGTTCTTC.

The V and J genes are TRBV7-2 and TRBJ2-5; 8 bases are a match to TRBD2. V was clipped by 1 base and J by 1 base; unmatched bases: 5. The CDR3 extends over 16 amino acids. Per germline, CDR1 SGHTA and CDR2 FQGNSA. The CDR3 nucleotides are TGTGCCAGCAGCTTAGGTGGACTAGCTGGCCAAGAGACCCAGTACTTC. It encodes CASSLGGLAGQETQYF. Based on the CDR3 plus reference TRBV7-2 and TRBJ2-5, the full variable domain is GAGVSQSPSNKVTEKGKDVELRCDPISGHTALYWYRQSLGQGLEFLIYFQGNSAPDKSGLPSDRFSAERTGGSVSTLTIQRTQQEDSAVYLCASSLGGLAGQETQYFGPGTRLLVL.

The sample holds a few counts of this clone. At one end, the junction sequence differs from germline, possibly due to a read error. The rearrangement joins TRBV28 to TRBJ1-4, with D possibly matching TRBD1 (5 bases). Germline lookup yields CDR1 MDHEN and CDR2 SYDVKM. This CDR3 is built from 14 residues. The CDR3 bases are TGTGCCAGCAGCGGGGCCCCTTGGTCCGCGGTTGGAAGTTTC. Its protein product is CASSGAPWSAVGSF.

This clone was counted between two and nine times. The chain is built from TRBV15 and TRBJ1-5; the match to TRBD1 covers 8 bases. V shed 1 base and J 6 bases; nucleotides not matched to a gene: 2. The CDR3 covers 14 residues. Germline-derived CDR1 and CDR2 are LNHNV and YYDKDF (reference sequence). CDR3 protein: CATSRVTGGQPQHF. CDR3 DNA: TGTGCCACCAGCAGAGTCACAGGGGGTCAGCCCCAGCATTTT.

The J gene is TRBJ2-7, the V gene TRBV19, with 10 bases identical to TRBD1. The CDR3 is 18 amino acids. Losses at the gene ends were 10 bases for V and 0 bases for J; bases not matched to a gene: 18. Germline CDR1 reads LNHDA; CDR2 reads SQIVND (reference sequence). In DNA form, the CDR3 reads TGTGCCAACCTAACCGGGACAGGGGAGGACTTAAGCTCCTACGAGCAGTACTTC. Encoded protein: CANLTGTGEDLSSYEQYF.

This chain connects TRBV28 to TRBJ2-2; the match to TRBD2 covers 9 bases. With 3 bases clipped from V and 2 bases from J, the junction kept 10 bases outside the gene matches. Germline V gives CDR1 MDHEN, CDR2 SYDVKM. CDR3 length: 18 residues. CDR3 sequence: CASSFFNWRGGNTGELFF. In DNA form, the CDR3 reads TGTGCCAGCAGTTTCTTCAACTGGCGGGGGGGAAACACCGGGGAGCTGTTTTTT.

This chain uses TRBV9 with TRBJ1-5, with 9 bases that match TRBD1. This CDR3 has 15 residues. Germline CDR1 is SGDLS and CDR2 is YYNGEE. J was trimmed by 7 bases and V by 4 bases; bases with no gene match: 9. CDR3 in DNA: TGTGCCAGCAGCCCCAGCCGGGACAGGGCACAGCCCCAGCATTTT. This translates into CASSPSRDRAQPQHF.

This clone was recorded a few times. The identical CDR3 is also encoded by other nucleotide sequences in the sample. This chain links TRBV7-6 with TRBJ1-1; no clear D gene. Germline V gene data show CDR1 as SGHVS and CDR2 as FNYEAQ. The CDR3 totals 13 residues. V dropped 3 bases and J dropped 1 base, with 6 bases sitting between them. The CDR3 DNA sequence: TGTGCCAGCAGCTTCTCAGGGAACACTGAAGCTTTCTTT. Protein product: CASSFSGNTEAFF.

The chain combines TRBV28 with TRBJ2-5; 8 nucleotides align to TRBD1. V lost 3 bases, J lost 2 bases, and 5 bases stayed unmatched. The germline CDR1 and CDR2 sequences are MDHEN and SYDVKM. The CDR3 is 15 residues long. Here the CDR3 reads CASSFGGTGQETQYF. The CDR3, as DNA: TGTGCCAGCAGTTTCGGCGGGACAGGACAAGAGACCCAGTACTTC.

This clone was counted only a few times. V usage is TRBV5-1 and J usage is TRBJ2-2; 10 nucleotides match TRBD2. Germline loops: CDR1 SGHRS, CDR2 YFSETQ. Trimming cost V 5 bases and J 4 bases; bases outside gene matches: 20. This CDR3 is built from 20 residues. The CDR3 reads CASRSLKGTSAGNSTGELFF. The CDR3 DNA reads TGCGCCAGCAGATCATTAAAAGGGACTAGCGCGGGCAACAGCACCGGGGAGCTGTTTTTT.

In DNA, the CDR3 is TGTGCCAGCAGCGTAGCGGGAGGGGGATATGAGCAGTTCTTC. Its protein is CASSVAGGGYEQFF. This chain links TRBV9 with TRBJ2-1; 8 nucleotides align to TRBD2. The CDR3 is 14 amino acids. Trimming removed 0 bases from V and 8 bases from J; junction bases left unmatched: 4. Germline loops: CDR1 SGDLS, CDR2 YYNGEE. The whole variable domain, filled in from reference TRBV9 and TRBJ2-1, reads DSGVTQTPKHLITATGQRVTLRCSPRSGDLSVYWYQQSLDQGLQFLIQYYNGEERAKGNILERFSAQQFPDLHSELNLSSLELGDSALYFCASSVAGGGYEQFFGPGTRLTVL.

The chain uses TRBV27 and TRBJ1-4; no reliable D call. Deletions cut 6 bases from V and 5 bases from J, with 22 bases between. Germline V CDR1 and CDR2: MNHEY, SMNVEV (reference sequence). This CDR3 spans 17 amino acids. This CDR3 reads CASRSLQGRVVNEKLFF. DNA for the CDR3: TGTGCCAGCAGATCTCTCCAAGGCCGAGTGGTAAATGAAAAACTGTTTTTT.

In this sample, this clone turned up a few times. At one boundary the junction diverges from the germline segment, which might be a read error. The gene calls are TRBV7-7 and TRBJ2-1; D not resolved. The CDR3 contains 15 residues. Germline CDR1 and CDR2: SSHAT and FNYEAQ (reference sequence). The CDR3 nucleotides are TGTGCTAGCAGCCCCGCGAACAGAATTTCCAATGAGCAGTTCTTC. Encoded protein: CASSPANRISNEQFF.

The chain employs TRBV6-5 and TRBJ1-1, with TRBD1 identical over 8 bases. This CDR3 has 14 residues. Looked up from germline, CDR1 is MNHEY and CDR2 is SVGAGI. With V trimmed by 5 bases and J by 5 bases, 7 bases remained unmatched. The CDR3: CASSRQGSKTEAFF. The CDR3 DNA sequence: TGTGCCAGCAGTCGACAGGGGTCAAAGACTGAAGCTTTCTTT.

The genes are TRBV28 and TRBJ2-7; 8 bases are shared with TRBD2. V was pared by 5 bases and J by 2 bases, with 8 bases of the junction left unmatched. Germline values: CDR1 MDHEN, CDR2 SYDVKM. CDR3 length equals 15 residues. CDR3 amino acids: CASSTPAGGTYEQYF. CDR3 DNA sequence: TGTGCCAGCAGTACTCCCGCGGGAGGCACCTACGAGCAGTACTTC. The entire variable domain, with the rest obtained from reference TRBV28 and TRBJ2-7, is as follows: DVKVTQSSRYLVKRTGEKVFLECVQDMDHENMFWYRQDPGLGLRLIYFSYDVKMKEKGDIPEGYSVSREKKERFSLILESASTNQTSMYLCASSTPAGGTYEQYFGPGTRLTVT.